This T cell receptor beta chain derives from a study of graft-versus-host responses after intestinal transplantation. Study in general: After anti-thymocyte globulin induction, recipients took tacrolimus and steroids for approximately three years.

V shed 1 base and J shed 6 bases, with 12 bases lying between them. Germline V gives CDR1 MGHRA, CDR2 YSYEKL. The CDR3 spans 14 residues. General study results and limits: Detected in recipient marrow were GvH clones, some of which were first observed in ileum or blood. Those patients showing graft-donor T cell macrochimerism displayed high graft-versus-host to host-versus-graft clonal ratios in allografts. The highest levels of circulating GvH clones went along with early declines in HvG clones after transplant.

Worth noting for this clone: Its target is unknown.

The table came from immunoSEQ multiplex PCR; TCRdb's copy has only in-frame clones and leaves some out. This table holds 35,000 to 40,000 clones, roughly 80% found once. The rearrangement links TRBV4-1 to TRBJ1-1; D ambiguous. The sequence was obtained from a human patient who received an intestinal transplant, so some T cells may come from the graft donor. Sequenced here: PBMCs, sampled less than 1,400 days after transplant. The CDR3 nucleotides read TGCGCCAGCAGCCAAGGTGGCGGGGTAGCTGAAGCTTTCTTT. It translates to CASSQGGGVAEAFF.